This TCR beta chain was sequenced during a study of blood T cell repertoires in COVID-19 (dated by TCRdb to about 2020). For context, the study as a whole: Samples from collaborators originated in the United States, Italy and Spain and spanned both the acute and convalescent phases of COVID-19. The prospective study material was composed of cDNA or gDNA derived from T cells, B-cell-depleted T cells, or PBMCs. Subjects who had been exposed to COVID-19, were actively infected with it, or had recovered from it provided the deeply sampled blood TCRbeta repertoires that made up the dataset. The repertoires were released in a freely available public database meant as a resource for research on the immune response to SARS-CoV-2. Samples came from the ongoing ImmuneRACE study (first 160 participants) plus 1,254 subjects from 6 global collaborators. The sample metadata nearly always contained a de-identified subject ID, COVID-19 status, age in years and sex. Where HLA class I and class II types were available, the types were taken from metadata supplied by the sample provider, not from assay-based typing. What the study reported, not specific to this receptor: The quantity of clinical and demographic metadata differed by source and by participant and was supplied without curation.

TCRbeta CDR3 regions were amplified from genomic DNA by means of the immunoSEQ Assay, a bias-controlled multiplex PCR. The original pipeline was this. The number of nucleated cells in each sample was estimated by amplification of reference gene primers within the assay. Sequence reads were collapsed and filtered to measure the absolute abundance of every unique TCRbeta CDR3 rearrangement. For each sample, productive Simpson clonality was calculated by taking the square root of Simpson's diversity index across productive rearrangements. TCRdb provides this immuneACCESS table in a form limited to in-frame rearrangements. Some clones are lacking; in checked studies, under half of them reflect an unresolved V gene, and why the rest are absent is not known. The DNA was the basis for D and trimming; V, J and clone size are from that table. This sample has about 140,000 clones in its table, and around 81% of those were observed once. The top ten clonotypes cover over 8% of the sample.

The V end loses 4 bases and the J end loses 5 bases, and a stretch of 12 bases separates them. Inclusive of the bounding cysteine and phenylalanine, the CDR3 is 14 residues long. Of all the DNA, just the CDR3 is kept, 42 bases in frame from base 1. CDR1 SEHNR and CDR2 FQNEAQ were looked up in the germline V gene (reference sequence). Each collaborating institution followed its own protocols to collect whole blood in K2EDTA tubes. Collaborator samples were shipped for TCRbeta analysis as frozen whole blood, isolated PBMCs, or DNA extracted from either sample type. Worth noting for this clone: The antigen it binds to is not known. Base qualities are not provided; no much larger clone lies one nucleotide away.

The TCR comes from a human donor in a cohort sampled during active COVID-19. The chain is encoded by TRBV7-9 joined to TRBJ2-1, with TRBD2 perhaps the D gene, on 5 matching bases. The sequencing sample was made of peripheral blood. The CDR3 loop reads CASSYGLINNEQFF. The bases are TGTGCCAGCAGCTATGGACTTATCAACAATGAGCAGTTCTTC.